This is a list of T cell receptor beta chains from one sample in a study of human T cells and chemical hapten exposure. One entry per CDR3 protein results from TCRdb running MiXCR on the RACE reads. The table records around 300,000 distinct CDR3 sequences, roughly 6.9% of them present only once. The material sequenced was whole blood, taken in connection with sensitization to the hapten diphenylcyclopropenone (DPC). These receptors all stem from a woman aged 18-29 years with alopecia areata. Some clones in this sample may be carry-over from other donors' samples. Both conserved end residues are part of each CDR3. The D gene is left open where the match is weak. Size is omitted from some rows. Given values are once, few, many or a class for expanded clones.

. TRBJ2-7 many TRBV6-5 CASWERIGALPYEQYF TGTGCCAGCTGGGAGAGGATCGGAGCCTTACCCTACGAGCAGTACTTC
TRBD2 TRBJ2-5 . TRBV5-1 CASSLGSTSQGETQYF TGCGCCAGCAGCTTGGGTTCGACTAGCCAAGGGGAGACCCAGTACTTC
TRBD2 TRBJ2-1 . TRBV12-5 CASGLSPTSDEQFF TGTGCTAGTGGTTTGTCCCCGACTAGCGATGAGCAGTTCTTC
TRBD1 TRBJ1-2 many TRBV23-1 CASRTDRGEGNYGYTF TGCGCCAGCAGAACCGACAGGGGAGAGGGGAACTATGGCTACACCTTC
TRBD1 TRBJ2-6 few TRBV6-5 CASSSDRKSSGANVLTF TGTGCCAGCAGCTCGGACAGGAAAAGCTCTGGGGCCAACGTCCTGACTTTC
. TRBJ2-5 . TRBV7-6 CASSRRLGETQYF TGTGCCAGCAGCCGCCGTCTGGGGGAAACCCAGTACTTC
TRBD2 TRBJ2-7 many TRBV4-3 CASSQEGGSSYEQYF TGCGCCAGCAGCCAAGAGGGAGGGAGCTCCTACGAGCAGTACTTC
TRBD1 TRBJ2-2 . TRBV20-1 CSARDRDAGELFF TGCAGTGCCAGGGACAGGGACGCCGGGGAGCTGTTTTTT
TRBD1 TRBJ2-7 . TRBV27 CASSSTGTGEYF TGTGCCAGCAGTTCAACCGGTACAGGGGAGTACTTC
. TRBJ2-7 few TRBV10-3 CAISVEVYEQYF TGTGCCATCAGTGTCGAGGTCTACGAGCAGTACTTC
TRBD1 TRBJ2-3 . TRBV6-6 CASSYGTGKQYF TGTGCCAGCAGTTACGGGACAGGAAAGCAGTATTTT
. TRBJ1-1 few TRBV12-3/TRBV12-4 CASRITLEAFF TGTGCCAGCCGAATCACCCTTGAAGCTTTCTTT
TRBD1 TRBJ1-6 many TRBV18 CASSPQWTGDTSPLHF TGTGCCAGCTCACCCCAATGGACAGGGGACACCTCACCCCTCCACTTT
. TRBJ1-5 . TRBV6-5 CASSHDSPNQPQHF TGTGCCAGCAGTCACGACAGTCCCAATCAGCCCCAGCATTTT
. TRBJ2-2 many TRBV4-3 CASSQRPNTGELFF TGCGCCAGCAGCCAGAGACCGAACACCGGGGAGCTGTTTTTT
. TRBJ2-7 few TRBV27 CASCLIGGYEQYF TGTGCCAGCTGTTTAATTGGAGGGTACGAGCAGTACTTC
. TRBJ2-6 few TRBV4-3 CASSRYTGTPNSGANVLTF TGCGCCAGCAGCCGATACACCGGGACACCAAACTCTGGGGCCAACGTCCTGACTTTC
. TRBJ2-5 few TRBV18 CATKEAGGSQYF TGTGCCACCAAGGAAGCGGGCGGGTCCCAGTACTTC
. TRBJ1-1 few TRBV29-1 CSVVRGSGREAFF TGCAGCGTTGTACGCGGTAGCGGACGCGAAGCTTTCTTT
. TRBJ1-1 . TRBV10-3 CAISEPSQGRGEAFF TGTGCCATCAGTGAGCCCTCCCAGGGGAGGGGTGAAGCTTTCTTT
TRBD1 TRBJ2-7 . TRBV6-2/TRBV6-3 CASSYTWGQGSYEQYF TGTGCCAGCAGTTACACGTGGGGACAGGGGTCCTACGAGCAGTACTTC
. TRBJ1-5 few TRBV2 CASSEEEQVGQHF TGTGCCAGCAGTGAAGAAGAACAGGTGGGCCAGCATTTT
. TRBJ2-7 many TRBV14 CASSPTGIASYEQYF TGTGCCAGCAGCCCGACAGGAATAGCTTCCTACGAGCAGTACTTC
. TRBJ2-1 few TRBV5-4 CASSLAQGWVDNEQFF TGTGCCAGCAGCTTGGCCCAGGGTTGGGTCGACAATGAGCAGTTCTTC
. TRBJ1-2 . TRBV12-3/TRBV12-4 CASAGQNYGYTF TGTGCCAGTGCAGGACAGAACTATGGCTACACCTTC
. TRBJ1-1 many TRBV2 CATRKEGNTEAFF TGTGCCACCCGGAAGGAGGGGAACACTGAAGCTTTCTTT
. TRBJ2-7 . TRBV9 CASSVETGPYEQYF TGTGCCAGCAGCGTAGAAACTGGGCCCTACGAGCAGTACTTC
. TRBJ2-5 few TRBV7-9 CASSLGDTQETQYF TGTGCCAGCAGCTTAGGAGATACCCAAGAGACCCAGTACTTC
. TRBJ1-1 . TRBV7-2 CASSLKGNPEAFF TGTGCCAGCAGCTTAAAAGGAAACCCTGAAGCTTTCTTT
. TRBJ1-1 . TRBV2 CASSSRLVFGTEAFF TGTGCCAGCAGTTCCAGGCTGGTATTCGGCACTGAAGCTTTCTTT
. TRBJ2-7 . TRBV10-3 CAISSGAGLGSYEQYF TGTGCCATCAGTTCTGGGGCAGGCCTGGGGTCCTACGAGCAGTACTTC
. TRBJ1-4 few TRBV29-1 CSVERWEKLFF TGCAGCGTTGAACGCTGGGAAAAACTGTTTTTT
. TRBJ2-5 many TRBV28 CASRDPPGSSGETQYF TGTGCCAGCAGGGACCCCCCAGGCAGCTCAGGAGAGACCCAGTACTTC
. TRBJ2-3 many TRBV6-2/TRBV6-3 CASSYSHPPDTQYF TGTGCCAGCAGTTACTCTCACCCTCCAGATACGCAGTATTTT
. TRBJ2-3 many TRBV6-6 CASSYSRGGGRSTDTQYF TGTGCCAGCAGTTACTCGAGAGGCGGGGGCCGGAGCACAGATACGCAGTATTTT